This T cell receptor (beta chain) was observed in a study of lymphopenia after photon versus proton radiotherapy. Whole-study findings and limits: Better survival with proton therapy was suggested as possible, not demonstrated. A bigger post-nadir fall in TCR diversity correlated inversely with survival time in deceased patients. Post-nadir diversity loss with photons came from oligoclonal expansion, particularly CD8+ Temra cells.

From germline, CDR1 is SEHNR and CDR2 FQNEAQ (reference sequence). V lost 0 bases and J lost 4, with 6 bases in between. This CDR3 spans 13 amino acids. TCRdb's table, derived via immunoSEQ multiplex PCR, lists solely in-frame clones and lacks some. The data show roughly 64,000 clones, 87% seen once. This clone appeared a single time. Its antigen is still unknown. Sequencing used peripheral blood, obtained from a patient treated with proton-based radiotherapy. This sequence was found in an older man with esophageal cancer. The rearrangement links TRBV7-9 to TRBJ1-2; D is unclear. As DNA, the CDR3 is TGTGCCAGCAGCTTAGCAGGAGCCTATGGCTACACCTTC. Encoded protein: CASSLAGAYGYTF.